One and the same sample provided the 20 T cell receptor beta chains below, sequenced in a study of shared clonotypes between healthy human individuals. Data came from immunoSEQ multiplex PCR; TCRdb stores just in-frame clones and leaves some out. This table has roughly 1 million clones, 78% appearing once. The sequenced material came from memory CD4+ T cells from PBMCs. Subset indicated: CD45RA-negative fraction. The receptors derive from a man between 18 and 29 years old in good health. Some clones in this sample may be carry-over from other donors' samples.

The rearrangement joins TRBV9 to TRBJ1-2; D might be TRBD1 (6 bases). CDR1 is SGDLS, CDR2 YYNGEE, per germline. The CDR3 sequence is 15 residues long. The V gene lost 3 bases and the J gene lost 3 bases, with 15 bases spanning the gap. CDR3 loop: CASSASIRGDYGYTF. CDR3 nucleotide sequence: TGTGCCAGCAGCGCTAGTATCAGGGGAGACTATGGCTACACCTTC.

On this clone: A read error may produce the germline difference seen at one junction end. The sample holds other DNA sequences that translate to the same CDR3. The CDR3 DNA is TGTGCCAGCAGTTCACGGACAGGCGGCACAGATACGCAGTATTTC. Encoded protein: CASSSRTGGTDTQYF. V is TRBV28 and J is TRBJ2-3, with 7 nucleotides matching TRBD1. Germline CDR1 is MDHEN and CDR2 is SYDVKM. This CDR3 is built from 15 residues.

CDR3 nucleotides: TGTGCCAGCAGGACCGGGACAGGGGTCTACGAGCAGTACTTC. This encodes CASRTGTGVYEQYF. The chain has TRBV25-1 and TRBJ2-7; the match to TRBD1 covers 10 bases. CDR1 and CDR2 from the germline V gene are MGHDK and SYGVNS. The CDR3 covers 14 residues. J was trimmed by 3 bases and V by 6 bases; bases with no gene match: 5.

This chain links TRBV27 with TRBJ1-2; tentative D call: TRBD1 (6 bases). Germline V lookup: CDR1 MNHEY, CDR2 SMNVEV (reference sequence). V lost 6 bases and J lost 4, with 12 bases in between. The CDR3 extends over 13 amino acids. The CDR3 sequence: CASSPGTIYGYTF. CDR3 sequence (DNA): TGTGCCAGCAGCCCTGGGACAATCTATGGCTACACCTTC.

This chain uses TRBV27 with TRBJ1-2; 8 bases are a match to TRBD1. Looked up from germline, CDR1 is MNHEY and CDR2 is SMNVEV (reference sequence). V lost 5 bases to trimming and J lost 8 bases; unmatched junction nucleotides: 10. This CDR3 is built from 14 residues. CDR3 sequence: CASSNRDRLAGYTF. The CDR3 DNA reads as TGTGCCAGCAGTAATCGGGACAGGCTGGCGGGCTACACCTTC.

This clone was seen at least ten times. J is TRBJ2-7 and V is TRBV27; 8 bases are a match to TRBD1. The CDR3 covers 15 residues. CDR1 is MNHEY, CDR2 SMNVEV, per germline (reference sequence). V dropped 3 bases and J dropped 3; count of bases not matched to a gene: 7. DNA of the CDR3: TGTGCCAGCAGTTTCGTCGGACAGGGAAGCTACGAGCAGTACTTC. Translation: CASSFVGQGSYEQYF.

The V gene is TRBV5-8, the J gene TRBJ1-5; TRBD1 might be the D (6 bases). V dropped 0 bases and J dropped 2 bases, with 9 bases sitting between them. The CDR3 covers 15 residues. CDR1 SGHTS and CDR2 YDEGEE come from the germline V gene. The CDR3 spells CASSLGRGRNQPQHF. CDR3 coding DNA: TGTGCCAGCAGCTTGGGCAGGGGACGCAATCAGCCCCAGCATTTT.

This clone has a handful of counts. The rearrangement links TRBV28 to TRBJ1-1; D is perhaps TRBD1 (5 bases). The germline V gene encodes CDR1 MDHEN and CDR2 SYDVKM. CDR3 length: 12 residues. Trimming took off 8 bases at V and 5 bases at J, with 12 bases between the two ends. In nucleotides, the CDR3 is TGTGCCAGCGGGCAGGGTGGGACTGAAGCTTTCTTT. Translating gives CASGQGGTEAFF.

The chain combines TRBV18 with TRBJ1-1; a weak D match, TRBD1 (5 bases). Looked up from germline, CDR1 is KGHSH and CDR2 is LQKENI. There are 13 residues in the CDR3. Trimming took off 0 bases at V and 4 bases at J, with 6 bases between the two ends. CDR3 in DNA: TGTGCCAGCTCACCACCAGGGGTCACTGAAGCTTTCTTT. It specifies CASSPPGVTEAFF.

In DNA form, the CDR3 reads TGTGCCAGCAGCTATGGACTTGGGATTGAGCAGTACTTC. The encoded protein is CASSYGLGIEQYF. This chain joins TRBV7-8 and TRBJ2-7; TRBD2 might be the D (5 bases). The CDR3 runs to 13 residues. V was pared by 4 bases and J by 7 bases, with 14 bases between. Germline V CDR1 and CDR2: SGHVS, FQNEAQ.

This clone was seen only a few times. The chain is built from TRBV19 and TRBJ1-5, with 11 bases matching TRBD1. The J segment lost 10 bases and the V segment lost 4 bases, leaving 18 bases of the junction unmatched. Germline V CDR1 and CDR2: LNHDA, SQIVND (reference sequence). The CDR3 has 18 amino acids. This CDR3 is CASSTQPQRTGGVLPQHF. The CDR3 nucleotides are TGTGCCAGTAGTACCCAACCCCAACGGACAGGGGGCGTTTTACCCCAGCATTTT.

The table lists this clone with a few counts. The V gene is TRBV10-3, the J gene TRBJ2-5; 12 bases fit TRBD1. Germline CDR1 is ENHRY and CDR2 is SYGVKD. This CDR3 spans 15 amino acids. The V gene end was trimmed by 5 bases and the J gene end by 4 bases; junction bases not matched to a gene: 5. CDR3 protein: CAISPGTGGLETQYF. The CDR3 DNA reads as TGTGCCATCAGTCCCGGGACAGGGGGCTTAGAGACCCAGTACTTC.

Worth noting for this clone: The identical CDR3 is also encoded by other nucleotide sequences in the sample. This chain connects TRBV5-6 to TRBJ1-2; no reliable D call. The V gene lost 4 bases and the J gene lost 3 bases, with 10 bases spanning the gap. The CDR3 covers 13 residues. Germline V CDR1 and CDR2: SGHDT, YYEEEE. The CDR3 spells CASSPGRDYGYTF. As DNA, the CDR3 is TGTGCCAGCAGCCCTGGCAGAGACTATGGCTACACCTTC.

This chain connects TRBV5-5 to TRBJ1-5; D is uncertain. Germline V gene lookup returns CDR1 SGHKS and CDR2 YYEKEE (reference sequence). This CDR3 has 17 amino acids. V shed 0 bases and J shed 6 bases, with 19 bases lying between them. CDR3 sequence (DNA): TGTGCCAGCAGCTTGGCGCGGGATTTCACCCCGGGTCAGCCCCAGCATTTT. Translated, it gives CASSLARDFTPGQPQHF.

This chain joins TRBV25-1 and TRBJ2-7; tentatively, D is TRBD1 or TRBD2 (6 bases each). From germline, CDR1 is MGHDK and CDR2 SYGVNS. The CDR3 sequence is 13 residues long. Trimming cost V 5 bases and J 6 bases, with 14 bases left between them. The CDR3 nucleotides are TGTGCCAGCAGTTCGGGGGCAATCGCCGAGCAGTACTTC. Translation gives CASSSGAIAEQYF.

The chain joins TRBV25-1 to TRBJ1-4, with 8 bases lining up with TRBD1. Per germline, CDR1 MGHDK and CDR2 SYGVNS. Germline trimming cut 5 bases from V and 10 bases from J; bases unmatched to any gene: 6. The CDR3 sequence is 13 residues long. The CDR3 region has the DNA TGTGCCAGCAGTCCTACCGACAGGGGAAAACTGTTTTTT. Residues: CASSPTDRGKLFF.

The chain links TRBV4-3 to TRBJ1-4; perhaps TRBD1 as D (6 bases). Per germline, CDR1 LGHNA and CDR2 YSLEER. The CDR3 consists of 15 residues. The V end lost 3 bases, the J end lost 7 bases, and 15 bases lay between the germline ends. Written as DNA, the CDR3 is TGCGCCAGCAGCCAGCTCCAGGGGCTGAGTGAAAAACTGTTTTTT. Its protein product is CASSQLQGLSEKLFF.

Here the CDR3 reads CASSSSDRNTGELFF. CDR3 DNA sequence: TGTGCCAGCAGCTCCTCGGATAGGAACACCGGGGAGCTGTTTTTT. V usage is TRBV11-2 and J usage is TRBJ2-2; D unclear. CDR3 length: 15 residues. Germline CDR1 is SGHAT and CDR2 is FQNNGV. The V and J ends lost 4 bases and 1 base respectively, with 10 bases between them.

This clone appeared a few times. This sequence joins TRBV28 and TRBJ1-1, with no clear D. The CDR3 loop spans 14 amino acids. CDR1 and CDR2 (germline): MDHEN, SYDVKM. The V end lost 2 bases, the J end lost 4 bases, and 11 bases lay between the germline ends. CDR3 in DNA: TGTGCCAGCAGTTTAATTGGGAGGCCCACTGAAGCTTTCTTT. It specifies CASSLIGRPTEAFF. The entire variable domain, with the rest obtained from reference TRBV28 and TRBJ1-1, is as follows: DVKVTQSSRYLVKRTGEKVFLECVQDMDHENMFWYRQDPGLGLRLIYFSYDVKMKEKGDIPEGYSVSREKKERFSLILESASTNQTSMYLCASSLIGRPTEAFFGQGTRLTVV.

The chain combines TRBV5-6 with TRBJ2-2, with D unclear. V was pared by 0 bases and J by 7 bases, with 4 bases between. The CDR3 spans 12 residues. Germline V CDR1 and CDR2: SGHDT, YYEEEE. This CDR3 is CASSLGHGELFF. The CDR3 DNA is TGTGCCAGCAGCTTGGGGCACGGGGAGCTGTTTTTT.